Listed here are 15 T cell receptor beta chains from one sample, sequenced in a study of T cell responses to AZD1222 COVID-19 vaccine. TCRdb's copy holds only in-frame clones and misses some; the assay was immunoSEQ multiplex PCR. This table holds 150,000 to 200,000 clones, about 90% found once. The sample consisted of peripheral blood, taken 28 days after the second AZD1222 dose. Every receptor here comes from an adult who received the AZD1222 COVID-19 vaccine.

The chain combines TRBV4-2 with TRBJ1-3, with a weak D call TRBD1 (6 bases). The germline CDR1 and CDR2 sequences are LGHNA and YNFKEQ. Trimming left V 0 bases short and J 8 bases short, with 14 bases between. CDR3 length: 15 residues. The CDR3, as DNA: TGTGCCAGCAGCCAAGACCCACAGGGTGCGGACACCATATATTTT. Encoded protein: CASSQDPQGADTIYF.

Only a few counts were recorded for this clone. The chain carries TRBV19 and TRBJ2-5; D is possibly TRBD1 or TRBD2 (5 bases each). CDR3 length: 14 amino acids. The germline CDR1 and CDR2 sequences are LNHDA and SQIVND (reference sequence). V was shortened by 7 bases and J by 5 bases, with 17 bases between the two germline ends. The chain's CDR3 is CASTKRGNLETQYF. CDR3 nucleotide sequence: TGTGCCAGTACTAAACGGGGCAATTTGGAGACCCAGTACTTC.

By share, this clone ranks as medium-sized. For the CDR3, the DNA is TGTGCCAGCAGTTTAGCGGGGGGGTACAATGAGCAGTTCTTC. Translating it yields CASSLAGGYNEQFF. The chain joins TRBV27 to TRBJ2-1; 9 bases line up with TRBD2. CDR1 and CDR2 (germline): MNHEY, SMNVEV (reference sequence). The CDR3 loop spans 14 amino acids. Germline trimming cut 2 bases from V and 4 bases from J; bases unmatched to any gene: 0.

CDR3 sequence reads: CASSYEGGHNNSPLHF. For the CDR3, the DNA is TGTGCCAGCAGCTATGAGGGGGGACACAATAATTCACCCCTCCACTTT. V and J are TRBV11-2 and TRBJ1-6; perhaps TRBD1 as D (6 bases). Germline V CDR1 and CDR2: SGHAT, FQNNGV. The CDR3 is 16 residues long. Deletions cut 4 bases from V and 5 bases from J, with 15 bases between.

The V and J genes are TRBV30 and TRBJ2-7, with TRBD2 identical over 12 bases. Germline loops: CDR1 GTSNPN, CDR2 SVGIG (reference sequence). The CDR3 covers 14 residues. With V trimmed by 2 bases and J by 6 bases, 5 bases remained unmatched. The CDR3 protein is CAWSLRLAGVEQYF. For the CDR3, the DNA is TGTGCCTGGAGTTTAAGACTAGCGGGAGTCGAGCAGTACTTC.

The rearrangement uses TRBV5-1 and TRBJ1-4; 9 bases are a match to TRBD1. In germline, CDR1 is SGHRS, CDR2 YFSETQ. The CDR3 is 16 amino acids. V lost 4 bases, J lost 7 bases, and 11 bases stayed unmatched. CDR3 in DNA: TGCGCCAGCAGCACGGGCTTGACAGGGGGGGCTGAAAAACTGTTTTTT. Translated, it gives CASSTGLTGGAEKLFF.

The J gene is TRBJ2-7, the V gene TRBV18; either TRBD1 or TRBD2 may fit D (6 bases each). This CDR3 region has 13 residues. Germline-derived CDR1 and CDR2 are KGHSH and LQKENI. Trimming took 6 bases from V and 3 from J, leaving 12 bases between them. The DNA for the CDR3 is TGTGCCAGCTCTAAGGGGGGTTACTACGAGCAGTACTTC. Translated, it gives CASSKGGYYEQYF.

V and J are TRBV30 and TRBJ2-7, with D maybe TRBD2 (6 bases). V was clipped by 7 bases and J by 0 bases, with 19 bases between them. This CDR3 has 15 residues. Per the germline V gene, CDR1 is GTSNPN and CDR2 is SVGIG (reference sequence). The CDR3 reads CALTGGTPISYEQYF. The DNA for the CDR3 is TGTGCCTTGACCGGCGGGACTCCAATCTCCTACGAGCAGTACTTC. The full variable domain, completed using reference TRBV30 and TRBJ2-7, is SQTIHQWPATLVQPVGSPLSLECTVEGTSNPNLYWYRQAAGRGLQLLFYSVGIGQISSEVPQNLSASRPQDRQFILSSKKLLLSDSGFYLCALTGGTPISYEQYFGPGTRLTVT.

The genes are TRBV6-5 and TRBJ2-2; TRBD2 aligns across 9 bases. J lost 4 bases, V lost 6 bases, and 3 bases had no gene match. The germline V gene has CDR1 MNHEY and CDR2 SVGAGI. The CDR3 contains 14 residues. DNA for the CDR3: TGTGCCAGCAGGTTGCGGGGGGGCACCGGGGAGCTGTTTTTT. Residues: CASRLRGGTGELFF.

The rearrangement uses TRBV11-2 and TRBJ2-7; D not certain. The germline V gene has CDR1 SGHAT and CDR2 FQNNGV. This CDR3 region has 17 residues. The V and J ends lost 5 bases and 1 base respectively, with 21 bases between them. The CDR3 is CASSLRVSPGSSYEQYF. In DNA, the CDR3 is TGTGCCAGCAGCCTTCGAGTTTCTCCCGGATCATCCTACGAGCAGTACTTC.

The chain combines TRBV29-1 with TRBJ1-2; 7 bases agree with TRBD1. V lost 4 bases, J lost 10 bases, and 9 bases stayed unmatched. Germline loops: CDR1 SQVTM, CDR2 ANQGSEA. The CDR3 runs to 12 residues. CDR3 in amino acids: CSVVDSTGVYTF. CDR3 sequence (DNA): TGCAGCGTTGTTGACAGCACAGGGGTCTACACCTTC. The variable domain in full, completed from reference TRBV29-1 and TRBJ1-2, reads SAVISQKPSRDICQRGTSLTIQCQVDSQVTMMFWYRQQPGQSLTLIATANQGSEATYESGFVIDKFPISRPNLTFSTLTVSNMSPEDSSIYLCSVVDSTGVYTFGSGTRLTVV.

The gene calls are TRBV2 and TRBJ2-1, with D perhaps TRBD1 (6 bases). There are 19 residues in the CDR3. Per the germline V gene, CDR1 is SNHLY and CDR2 is FYNNEI. V was trimmed by 4 bases and J by 0 bases, leaving 22 bases between them. The DNA of the CDR3 is TGTGCCAGCAGTGGTCCACGGGACACCAAAGGGAACTCCTACAATGAGCAGTTCTTC. It codes for CASSGPRDTKGNSYNEQFF.

The V and J genes are TRBV29-1 and TRBJ2-5; 11 nucleotides line up with TRBD1. The junction had 7 bases not matched to a gene; V was cut back by 5 bases and J by 5 bases. The CDR3 covers 14 residues. Germline assignment: CDR1 SQVTM and CDR2 ANQGSEA. The CDR3 region is CSVPGQGGWETQYF. CDR3 nucleotides: TGCAGCGTTCCGGGACAGGGGGGATGGGAGACCCAGTACTTC.

V gene TRBV4-1 combines with J gene TRBJ2-1, with 9 bases matching TRBD1. Germline values: CDR1 MGHRA, CDR2 YSYEKL. This CDR3 has 16 amino acids. V was clipped by 3 bases and J by 9 bases; unmatched bases: 12. DNA for the CDR3: TGCGCCAGCAGCCATAAAGGGGGACAGGGTATTGGTGAGCAGTTCTTC. This encodes CASSHKGGQGIGEQFF.

The chain is built from TRBV7-2 and TRBJ2-7, with TRBD1 identical over 8 bases. Germline V gene sequence: CDR1 SGHTA, CDR2 FQGNSA. This CDR3 contains 12 residues. J lost 9 bases, V lost 4 bases, and 5 bases had no gene match. CDR3 DNA: TGTGCCAGCAGCTGGCCAGGGGGCTGGCAGTACTTC. Amino acids: CASSWPGGWQYF.